Sequencing of this T cell receptor beta chain was carried out in a study of OX40 agonist ivuxolimab in advanced cancers. Study-wide points: At doses 0.1 to 3.0 mg/kg, CD4+ and CD8+ clones expanded. On average, CD8+ T cells had more expanded clones than CD4+.

Concerning this clone itself: Its antigen is unidentified.

Blood sampling took place at baseline, cycle 4 day 1, and cycle 7 day 1. Some clones are missing from TCRdb's copy, which holds only in-frame ones; the method was immunoSEQ multiplex PCR. The sample lists under 70,000 clones, roughly 90% occurring once. The CDR3 loop spans 13 amino acids. In germline, CDR1 is GTSNPN, CDR2 SVGIG (reference sequence). Deletions cut 8 bases from V and 3 bases from J, with 17 bases between. This chain uses TRBV30 with TRBJ2-7, with unresolved D. This sample comprised CD4+ or CD8+ T cells sorted from blood, obtained in a trial of the OX40 agonist ivuxolimab. The TCR comes from an adult with an advanced solid tumor such as melanoma, head and neck, liver or kidney cancer. CDR3 DNA: TGTGCCCACCGGGCCTCCCCCCACTACGAGCAGTACTTC. Amino acid sequence: CAHRASPHYEQYF.